This T cell receptor (beta chain) was identified in a study of blood T cell repertoires in COVID-19. Study-level information: What the recovered Cohort 3 donors had was two negative PCRs, clearance, or symptom resolution.

The CDR3 has 14 amino acids. Looked up from germline, CDR1 is LGHNA and CDR2 is YSLEER. V shed 0 bases and J shed 5 bases, with 10 bases lying between them. TCRdb's table, derived via immunoSEQ multiplex PCR, lists solely in-frame clones and lacks some. The profile covers about 210,000 clones, with more than 75% appearing a single time and 7% to 7.5% taken by the ten largest. Sequenced: PBMCs or T cells enriched from blood (not recorded which). The TCR sequence derives from a man aged 25-45 years in a cohort exposed to, infected with or recovered from COVID-19 (not recorded which). This rearrangement joins TRBV4-3 to TRBJ1-2, with D perhaps TRBD1 (6 bases). The CDR3 DNA sequence: TGCGCCAGCAGCCAAGATGGGCAGGGGTATGGCTACACCTTC. Translation gives CASSQDGQGYGYTF.